This record concerns one T cell receptor (beta chain) sequence. The CDR3 runs to 16 residues. Germline trimming cut 0 bases from V and 3 bases from J; bases unmatched to any gene: 9. Germline CDR1 SGHRS, CDR2 YFSETQ. This sample is part of a study of Ad26.COV2.S vaccination and SARS-CoV-2 variants. As for treatment: 15 to 20 received Ad26.COV2.S at low or high dose, single or two shots; about five received placebo; per-sample allocation not given. Specimen acquisition occurred on day 63 following the initial vaccine or placebo injection. Using immunoSEQ multiplex PCR, the repertoire was profiled, and TCRdb retains in-frame clones only, with some absent. The repertoire has about 410,000 clones, about 91% of them found once; the top ten carry 1.5% to 2%.

The genes are TRBV5-1 and TRBJ2-7, with 7 bases matching TRBD2. The source material was peripheral blood, sampled in a trial of Ad26.COV2.S vaccine versus placebo. The source of this sequence is a person between 18 and 59 years old who received the Ad26.COV2.S COVID-19 vaccine or a placebo. The CDR3 loop reads CASSLVSGGRGYEQYF. For the CDR3, the DNA is TGCGCCAGCAGCTTGGTAAGTGGCGGGAGAGGCTACGAGCAGTACTTC.